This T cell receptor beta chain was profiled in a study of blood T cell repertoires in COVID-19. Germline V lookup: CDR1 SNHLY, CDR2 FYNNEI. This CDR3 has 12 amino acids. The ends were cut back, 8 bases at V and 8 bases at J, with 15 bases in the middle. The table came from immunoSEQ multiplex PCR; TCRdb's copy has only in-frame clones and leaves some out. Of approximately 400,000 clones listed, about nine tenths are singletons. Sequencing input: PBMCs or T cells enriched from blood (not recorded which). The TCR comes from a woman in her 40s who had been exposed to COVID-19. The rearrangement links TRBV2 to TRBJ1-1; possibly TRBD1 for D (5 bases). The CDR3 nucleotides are TGTGCCAGCCAGCTGGGGGGACTGGAAGCTTTCTTT. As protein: CASQLGGLEAFF.